This passage covers 15 T cell receptor beta chains from one sample sequenced in a study of CD8 T cells in ankylosing spondylitis. General study results and limits: A TCR beta motif made of roughly eight highly homologous variants seemed typical of ankylosing spondylitis blood.

Antigens for these TCRs are unknown. Each CDR3 protein gets one entry after TCRdb re-called the 5' RACE reads with MiXCR. The sample shows about 220,000 distinct CDR3 sequences, approximately 16% of them seen only once. The sample consisted of blood, either unsorted or a sorted T cell fraction (not recorded which). All receptors come from a male donor with ankylosing spondylitis.

This clonotype was detected a few times. The chain employs TRBV6-5 and TRBJ1-6; no clear D gene. CDR1 and CDR2 from the germline V gene are MNHEY and SVGAGI. V dropped 2 bases and J dropped 0 bases, with 5 bases sitting between them. CDR3 length: 15 residues. Here the CDR3 reads CASSYAFSYNSPLHF. In DNA, the CDR3 is TGTGCCAGCAGTTACGCATTCTCCTATAATTCACCCCTCCACTTT.

This clonotype was recorded many times. This chain uses TRBV4-1 with TRBJ2-1, with 8 bases matching TRBD2. The CDR3 is made up of 15 amino acids. The V gene's germline CDR1 is MGHRA and CDR2 YSYEKL. Trimming took 5 bases from V and 3 from J; bases not matched to a gene: 6. CDR3 nucleotides: TGCGCCAGCAGCTTGCGTAGCGGGGTCTACAATGAGCAGTTCTTC. Its translation is CASSLRSGVYNEQFF.

This clonotype was seen only a few times. The chain couples TRBV29-1 to TRBJ2-1, with 8 bases aligning to TRBD2. In germline, CDR1 is SQVTM, CDR2 ANQGSEA. Trimming removed 1 base from V and 4 bases from J; junction bases left unmatched: 9. The CDR3 sequence is 16 residues long. The chain's CDR3 is CSVEGAAGGRYNEQFF. The DNA of the CDR3 is TGCAGCGTTGAAGGAGCTGCGGGAGGACGGTACAATGAGCAGTTCTTC.

The chain uses TRBV7-6 and TRBJ2-1; TRBD2 matches at 11 bases. CDR1 is SGHVS and CDR2 is FNYEAQ in the germline V gene. The CDR3 contains 16 residues. V lost 4 bases and J lost 2; bases outside the gene matches: 4. DNA of the CDR3: TGTGCCAGCAGCTCCCTAGCGGGAGGCACCTACAATGAGCAGTTCTTC. This translates into CASSSLAGGTYNEQFF.

The rearrangement uses TRBV20-1 and TRBJ2-1; 8 positions match TRBD2. Germline trimming cut 0 bases from V and 6 bases from J; bases unmatched to any gene: 13. This CDR3 is built from 17 residues. CDR1 is DFQATT, CDR2 SNEGSKA, per germline (reference sequence). The CDR3 protein is CSARDLGVLADLNEQFF. DNA of the CDR3: TGCAGTGCTAGAGATCTAGGTGTACTAGCGGATCTCAATGAGCAGTTCTTC.

The chain employs TRBV20-1 and TRBJ2-7, with D unresolved. Between the trimmed V and J ends, which lost 1 base and 5 bases, there was a span of 12 bases. The CDR3 is 13 amino acids. Germline V gene sequence: CDR1 DFQATT, CDR2 SNEGSKA (reference sequence). The CDR3 region has the DNA TGCAGTGCTAGAGGAGAGAGCAAGCACGAGCAGTACTTC. Its protein product is CSARGESKHEQYF.

This clonotype came up a few times. The chain couples TRBV12-3 or TRBV12-4 to TRBJ1-5, with a possible D match to TRBD1 (5 bases). This CDR3 region has 14 residues. V was pared by 0 bases and J by 10 bases, with 13 bases between. The CDR3 spells CASSLARPGLPQHF. The CDR3 nucleotides are TGTGCCAGCAGTTTAGCGCGCCCGGGGCTCCCCCAGCATTTT.

This chain uses TRBV12-3 or TRBV12-4 with TRBJ2-5, with TRBD2 identical over 7 bases. With V trimmed by 3 bases and J by 5 bases, 9 bases remained unmatched. This CDR3 region has 15 residues. CDR3 region: CASSFSGGGGETQYF. DNA for the CDR3: TGTGCCAGCAGTTTCAGTGGTGGGGGGGGGGAGACCCAGTACTTC.

The chain is built from TRBV15 and TRBJ1-4; 9 bases map to TRBD1. The CDR3 length is 17 residues. J lost 5 bases, V lost 8 bases, and 15 bases had no gene match. The germline gives CDR1 LNHNV, CDR2 YYDKDF (reference sequence). This CDR3 is CATANGILTGGNEKLFF. For the CDR3, the DNA is TGTGCCACCGCCAACGGGATATTGACAGGGGGGAATGAAAAACTGTTTTTT.

The rearrangement uses TRBV9 and TRBJ2-3, with D uncertain. Germline values: CDR1 SGDLS, CDR2 YYNGEE. Trimming left V 4 bases short and J 0 bases short, with 15 bases between. The CDR3 contains 16 residues. The CDR3 sequence is CASSRLAGSSTDTQYF. The CDR3, as DNA: TGTGCCAGCAGCCGATTAGCCGGATCTAGCACAGATACGCAGTATTTT. Full variable domain (outside the CDR3, taken from reference TRBV9 and TRBJ2-3): DSGVTQTPKHLITATGQRVTLRCSPRSGDLSVYWYQQSLDQGLQFLIQYYNGEERAKGNILERFSAQQFPDLHSELNLSSLELGDSALYFCASSRLAGSSTDTQYFGPGTRLTVL.

This clonotype showed up just a few times. V and J are TRBV28 and TRBJ2-5; 8 nucleotides agree with TRBD1. The junction had 6 bases not matched to a gene; V was cut back by 3 bases and J by 3 bases. This CDR3 has 15 amino acids. CDR1 and CDR2 from the germline V gene are MDHEN and SYDVKM. The CDR3 reads CASSFPGTGEETQYF. CDR3 nucleotides: TGTGCCAGCAGTTTCCCAGGGACAGGAGAAGAGACCCAGTACTTC. Complete variable domain (other parts from reference TRBV28 and TRBJ2-5): DVKVTQSSRYLVKRTGEKVFLECVQDMDHENMFWYRQDPGLGLRLIYFSYDVKMKEKGDIPEGYSVSREKKERFSLILESASTNQTSMYLCASSFPGTGEETQYFGPGTRLLVL.

The genes are TRBV11-1 and TRBJ1-5, with D possibly being TRBD1 (5 bases). Deletions cut 6 bases from V and 3 bases from J, with 24 bases between. This CDR3 is built from 18 residues. Germline V lookup: CDR1 SGHAT, CDR2 FQDESV (reference sequence). In nucleotides, the CDR3 is TGTGCCAGCAGGTGGATCAGGGTACCGAGGTTGGACAATCAGCCCCAGCATTTT. Amino acid sequence: CASRWIRVPRLDNQPQHF.

This clonotype was detected a few times. The rearrangement links TRBV4-1 to TRBJ1-2; TRBD1 aligns across 9 bases. Germline lookup yields CDR1 MGHRA and CDR2 YSYEKL. This CDR3 comprises 15 residues. Germline trimming cut 0 bases from V and 7 bases from J; bases unmatched to any gene: 6. For the CDR3, the DNA is TGCGCCAGCAGCCAAGAGTCACAGGGGGCGGGTGGCTACACCTTC. It codes for CASSQESQGAGGYTF.

The chain combines TRBV27 with TRBJ1-2; the match to TRBD1 covers 8 bases. The CDR3 is 17 residues long. Germline V gene sequence: CDR1 MNHEY, CDR2 SMNVEV (reference sequence). Trimming took 3 bases from V and 4 from J; bases not matched to a gene: 13. CDR3 DNA: TGTGCCAGCAGTTTGAGTGACAGGGGAAGGGGTCCCTATGGCTACACCTTC. It yields the protein CASSLSDRGRGPYGYTF.

This clonotype was counted at least ten times. The chain links TRBV4-1 to TRBJ2-1; 7 bases are a match to TRBD1. The ends lost 7 bases at V and 3 bases at J; junction bases unmatched: 9. Per the germline V gene, CDR1 is MGHRA and CDR2 is YSYEKL. This CDR3 has 15 residues. CDR3 amino acids: CASMSRDSLYNEQFF. DNA for the CDR3: TGCGCCAGCATGTCCCGGGACAGCCTCTACAATGAGCAGTTCTTC.